This T cell receptor beta chain was identified during a study of cytomegalovirus exposure and HLA in healthy donors. 13 Jbeta primers and 60 Vbeta primers were used for the PCR. TCRdb's copy holds only in-frame clones and misses some; the assay was immunoSEQ multiplex PCR. Of just over 200,000 clones listed, 82% are singletons. Germline V gene lookup returns CDR1 MNHEY and CDR2 SVGAGI. The CDR3 runs to 14 residues. The V gene end was trimmed by 6 bases and the J gene end by 3 bases; junction bases not matched to a gene: 7. The receptor was derived from a woman aged 40 to 50 in good health and CMV-seronegative. This chain joins TRBV6-5 and TRBJ1-1; 7 bases align to TRBD1. The specimen was PBMCs. The CDR3 bases are TGTGCCAGCAGCTACGACAGGGTGGACACTGAAGCTTTCTTT. It is translated as CASSYDRVDTEAFF.